This T cell receptor beta chain was recorded in a study of cytomegalovirus exposure and HLA in healthy donors. Study findings and constraints: The study put around 180 TCR beta chains on its list as cytomegalovirus-associated.

Primers: 60 Vbeta forward and 13 Jbeta reverse. The repertoire was sequenced with immunoSEQ multiplex PCR; TCRdb's copy has only in-frame clones and lacks some. Of 150,000 to 200,000 clones in the sample, 75% were seen once. V lost 6 bases and J lost 2, with 8 bases in between. The CDR3 extends over 13 amino acids. Germline V CDR1 and CDR2: MNHNS, SASEGT. Worth noting for this clone: Antigen unknown.

The chain recombines TRBV6-1 with TRBJ2-1; D perhaps matches TRBD2 (5 bases). Sequenced material: PBMCs. The sequence was obtained from a woman between 45 and 65 years old in good health and CMV-seropositive. The CDR3 here is CASSQLAYNEQFF. The CDR3 nucleotides are TGTGCCAGCAGCCAACTAGCCTACAATGAGCAGTTCTTC.